This T cell receptor (beta chain) comes out of a study listed by TCRdb under 2016. Some background on the complete study: The study investigated the origins of HIV persistence in individuals who naturally controlled HIV infection.

Worth noting for this clonotype: Its antigen is unknown. Nothing much larger sits one base from this clone, and base qualities are not available.

Libraries came from 5' RACE. Reads for this sample came from an Illumina HiSeq 2000. In-frame beta chains were kept once TCRdb had trimmed the public reads at Q25 with fastp and called clones with MiXCR. Entries that share a CDR3 protein sequence are merged under the most common genes and DNA. The sample table lists a few thousand distinct CDR3 sequences, around 7% of them with a count of one. Under 6.5% of the sample comes from the top ten. This clonotype originated in a female donor with HIV. Sample: total memory T cells from blood PBMCs. The cell subset or site label for this specimen denotes: transitional memory CD4+ T cells.

The bases read TGCGCCAGCAGCTTGGCCGGCTCTCAGGGCGCTGAAGCTTTCTTT. Translated, this gives CASSLAGSQGAEAFF. This chain joins TRBV5-1 to TRBJ1-1; TRBD1 is perhaps the D gene, given 5 matching bases. CDR1 and CDR2 (SGHRS, YFSETQ) derive from the germline V gene. CDR3 length: 15 amino acids, cysteine to phenylalanine. The only DNA kept is the CDR3, 45 bases in frame from the first base. Trimming removed 0 bases from V and 6 bases from J, leaving 15 bases between the germline ends.